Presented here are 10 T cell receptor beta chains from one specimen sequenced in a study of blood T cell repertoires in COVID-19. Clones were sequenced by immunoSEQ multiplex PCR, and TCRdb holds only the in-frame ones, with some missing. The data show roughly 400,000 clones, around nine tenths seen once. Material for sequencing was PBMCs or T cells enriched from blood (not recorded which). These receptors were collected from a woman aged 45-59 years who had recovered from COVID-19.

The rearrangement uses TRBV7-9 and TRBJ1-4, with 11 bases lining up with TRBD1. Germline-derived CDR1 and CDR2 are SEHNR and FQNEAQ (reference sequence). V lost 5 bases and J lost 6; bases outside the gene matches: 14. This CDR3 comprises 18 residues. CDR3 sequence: CASSLRTGGVLQYEKLFF. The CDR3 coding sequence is TGTGCCAGCAGCCTGAGGACAGGGGGCGTCCTACAGTATGAAAAACTGTTTTTT.

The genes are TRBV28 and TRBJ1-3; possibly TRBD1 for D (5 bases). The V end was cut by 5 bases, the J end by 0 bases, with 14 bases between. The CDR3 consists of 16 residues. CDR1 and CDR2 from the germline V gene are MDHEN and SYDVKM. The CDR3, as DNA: TGTGCCAGCAGTCCCGGGACTATGAACTCTGGAAACACCATATATTTT. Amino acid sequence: CASSPGTMNSGNTIYF.

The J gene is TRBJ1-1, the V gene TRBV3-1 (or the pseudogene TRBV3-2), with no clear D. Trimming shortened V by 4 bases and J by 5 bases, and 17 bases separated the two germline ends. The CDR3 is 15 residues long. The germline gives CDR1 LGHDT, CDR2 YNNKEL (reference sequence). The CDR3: CASSLGSRIATEAFF. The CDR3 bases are TGTGCCAGCAGCCTAGGGAGTCGGATAGCAACTGAAGCTTTCTTT.

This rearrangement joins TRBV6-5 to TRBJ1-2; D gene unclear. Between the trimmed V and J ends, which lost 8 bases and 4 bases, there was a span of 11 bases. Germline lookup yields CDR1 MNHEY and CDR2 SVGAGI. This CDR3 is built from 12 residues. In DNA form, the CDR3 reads TGTGCCAGCGTTAATTCAGGCTATGGCTACACCTTC. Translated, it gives CASVNSGYGYTF.

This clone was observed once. The CDR3 spells CASSQRTSGGQGDTQYF. Written as DNA, the CDR3 is TGTGCCAGCAGTCAGCGGACTAGCGGGGGACAGGGAGATACGCAGTATTTT. This chain connects TRBV6-6 to TRBJ2-3; 13 nucleotides agree with TRBD2. V lost 5 bases to trimming and J lost 5 bases; unmatched junction nucleotides: 10. Germline values: CDR1 MNHNY, CDR2 SVGAGI (reference sequence). The CDR3 is 17 residues long.

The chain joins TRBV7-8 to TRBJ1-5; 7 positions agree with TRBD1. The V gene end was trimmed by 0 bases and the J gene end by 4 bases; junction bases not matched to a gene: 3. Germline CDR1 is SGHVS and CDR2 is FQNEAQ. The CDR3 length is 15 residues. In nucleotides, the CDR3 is TGTGCCAGCAGCTTAGCCAGGGGGTGGAATCAGCCCCAGCATTTT. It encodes CASSLARGWNQPQHF.

DNA for the CDR3: TGTGCCAGCAGTTCTTACCACAGGGGAACCGCCTATGGCTACACCTTC. Translation: CASSSYHRGTAYGYTF. This rearrangement joins TRBV6-6 to TRBJ1-2; 7 nucleotides line up with TRBD1. The V gene end was trimmed by 4 bases and the J gene end by 4 bases; junction bases not matched to a gene: 12. Germline V CDR1 and CDR2: MNHNY, SVGAGI (reference sequence). The CDR3 spans 16 residues.

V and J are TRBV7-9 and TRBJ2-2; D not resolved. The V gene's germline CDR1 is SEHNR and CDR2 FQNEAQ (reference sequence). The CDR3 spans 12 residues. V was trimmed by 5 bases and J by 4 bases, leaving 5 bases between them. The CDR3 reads CASSLSTGELFF. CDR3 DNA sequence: TGTGCCAGCAGCCTGAGCACCGGGGAGCTGTTTTTT. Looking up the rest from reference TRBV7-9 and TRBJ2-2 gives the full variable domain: DTGVSQNPRHKITKRGQNVTFRCDPISEHNRLYWYRQTLGQGPEFLTYFQNEAQLEKSRLLSDRFSAERPKGSFSTLEIQRTEQGDSAMYLCASSLSTGELFFGEGSRLTVL.

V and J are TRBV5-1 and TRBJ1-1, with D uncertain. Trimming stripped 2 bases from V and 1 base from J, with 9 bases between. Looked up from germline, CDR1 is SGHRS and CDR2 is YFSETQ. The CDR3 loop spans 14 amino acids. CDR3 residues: CASSLLGTNTEAFF. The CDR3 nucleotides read TGCGCCAGCAGCTTATTGGGCACGAACACTGAAGCTTTCTTT.

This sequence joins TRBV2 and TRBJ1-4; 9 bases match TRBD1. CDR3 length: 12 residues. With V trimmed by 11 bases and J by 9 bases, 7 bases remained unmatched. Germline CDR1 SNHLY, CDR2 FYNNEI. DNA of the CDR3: TGTGCCGCGACAGGGGGGCAGAAAAAACTGTTTTTT. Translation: CAATGGQKKLFF.